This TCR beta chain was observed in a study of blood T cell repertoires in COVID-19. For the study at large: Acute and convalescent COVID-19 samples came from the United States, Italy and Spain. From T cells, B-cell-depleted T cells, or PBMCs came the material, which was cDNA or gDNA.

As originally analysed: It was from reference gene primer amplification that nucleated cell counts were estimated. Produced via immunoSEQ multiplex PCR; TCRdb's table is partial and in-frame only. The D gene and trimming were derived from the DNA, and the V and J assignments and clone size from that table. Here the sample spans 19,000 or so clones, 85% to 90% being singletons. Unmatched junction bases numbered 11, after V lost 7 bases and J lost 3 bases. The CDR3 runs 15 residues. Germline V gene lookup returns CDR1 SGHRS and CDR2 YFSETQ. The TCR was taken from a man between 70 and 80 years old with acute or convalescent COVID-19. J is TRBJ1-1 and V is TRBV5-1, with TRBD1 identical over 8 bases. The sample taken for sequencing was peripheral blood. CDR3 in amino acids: CASELEGQGYTEAFF. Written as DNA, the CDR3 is TGCGCCAGCGAACTTGAAGGACAGGGTTACACTGAAGCTTTCTTT. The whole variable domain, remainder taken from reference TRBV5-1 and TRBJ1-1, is KAGVTQTPRYLIKTRGQQVTLSCSPISGHRSVSWYQQTPGQGLQFLFEYFSETQRNKGNFPGRFSGRQFSNSRSEMNVSTLELGDSALYLCASELEGQGYTEAFFGQGTRLTVV.